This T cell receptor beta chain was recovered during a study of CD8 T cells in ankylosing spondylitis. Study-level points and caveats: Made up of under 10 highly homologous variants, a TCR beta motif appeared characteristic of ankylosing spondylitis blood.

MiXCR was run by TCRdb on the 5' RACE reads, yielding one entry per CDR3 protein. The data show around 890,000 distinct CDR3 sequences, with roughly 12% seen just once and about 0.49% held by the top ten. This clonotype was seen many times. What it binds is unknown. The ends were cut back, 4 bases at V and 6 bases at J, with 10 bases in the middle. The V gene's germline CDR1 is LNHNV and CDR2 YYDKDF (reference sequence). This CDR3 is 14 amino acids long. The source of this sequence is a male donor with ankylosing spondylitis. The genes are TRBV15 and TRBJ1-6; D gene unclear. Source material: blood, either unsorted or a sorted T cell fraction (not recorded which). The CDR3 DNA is TGTGCCACCAGCATCGACGGAACTAATTCACCCCTCCACTTT. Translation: CATSIDGTNSPLHF.